Included here is one TCR beta chain sequence, with context. CDR1 and CDR2 from the germline V gene are SGHDT and YYEEEE. The trim removed 0 bases at V and 6 bases at J, leaving 4 bases unmatched. The CDR3 extends over 14 amino acids. These data come from a study of blood T cell repertoires in COVID-19. The method was immunoSEQ multiplex PCR; TCRdb's version includes in-frame clones alone and lacks a portion of them. The repertoire includes some 68,000 clones, about 91% of them detected once, and roughly 8.8% sits in the top ten. The TCR sequence derives from a man aged 50 to 59 with active COVID-19. Sequenced input: peripheral blood. The rearrangement joins TRBV5-6 to TRBJ2-3; TRBD1 matches 7 bases. The CDR3 loop is CASSLEDRWDTQYF. CDR3 in DNA: TGTGCCAGCAGCTTGGAGGACAGGTGGGATACGCAGTATTTT.